This TCR beta chain was identified in a study of cytomegalovirus exposure and HLA in healthy donors. Study overall: Across 300 to 400 genotyped donors, roughly 85% landed in the Caucasian-associated ancestry cluster.

The PCR was carried out with 60 Vbeta primers and 13 Jbeta primers. Clones were read by immunoSEQ multiplex PCR, and TCRdb kept only the in-frame ones, dropping some. Of around 91,000 clones listed, less than 70% are singletons. Study-level findings and limits: In a later analysis, about 17,000 TCR beta sequences were associated with HLA alleles at 0.05 false discovery rate. DRB1 showed the most TCR associations and HLA-C the fewest in a later analysis, as rates varied by HLA locus.

Worth noting for this clone: Its target is not known.

The CDR3 sequence is 18 residues long. With V trimmed by 1 base and J by 0 bases, 10 bases remained unmatched. The germline gives CDR1 MGHDK, CDR2 SYGVNS. This TCR derives from a human donor in good health. J is TRBJ1-1 and V is TRBV25-1; TRBD1 aligns across 8 bases. Sequencing was performed on PBMCs. This CDR3 reads CASSESRGGTGMNTEAFF. The CDR3 DNA reads as TGTGCCAGCAGTGAATCCCGGGGAGGGACAGGCATGAACACTGAAGCTTTCTTT.